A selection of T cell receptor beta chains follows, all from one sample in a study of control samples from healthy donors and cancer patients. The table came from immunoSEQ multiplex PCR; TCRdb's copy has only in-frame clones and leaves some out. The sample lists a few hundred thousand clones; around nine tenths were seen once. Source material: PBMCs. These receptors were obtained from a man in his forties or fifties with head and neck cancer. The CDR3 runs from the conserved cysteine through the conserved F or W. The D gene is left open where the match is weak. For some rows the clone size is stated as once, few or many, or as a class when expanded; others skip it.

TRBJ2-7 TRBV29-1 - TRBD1 CSVTNTGQGPYEQYF TGCAGCGTAACAAACACGGGACAGGGTCCCTACGAGCAGTACTTC
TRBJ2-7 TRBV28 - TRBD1 CASRSTGYSFEQYF TGTGCCAGCAGGTCGACAGGGTATTCCTTCGAGCAGTACTTC
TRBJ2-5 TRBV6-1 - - CASSESQGGGQETQYF TGTGCCAGCAGTGAATCCCAGGGGGGGGGTCAAGAGACCCAGTACTTC
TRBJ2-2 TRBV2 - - CASSDEGIGELFF TGTGCCAGCAGTGATGAGGGGATCGGGGAGCTGTTTTTT
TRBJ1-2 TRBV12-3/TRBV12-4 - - CASTNPGRYGYTF TGTGCCAGCACCAACCCTGGGCGCTATGGCTACACCTTC
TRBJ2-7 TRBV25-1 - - CASGQGFHEQYF TGTGCCAGCGGGCAGGGGTTCCACGAGCAGTACTTC
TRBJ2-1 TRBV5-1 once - CASSLAGPQDPKFF TGCGCCAGCAGCTTGGCAGGCCCACAGGACCCTAAGTTCTTC
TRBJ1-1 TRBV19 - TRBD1 CASSLLPLTGENTEAFF TGTGCCAGTAGTCTGCTCCCCCTAACAGGGGAGAACACTGAAGCTTTCTTT
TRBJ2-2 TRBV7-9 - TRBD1 CASSHHTYRGPGGELFF TGTGCCAGCAGCCACCACACCTACAGGGGGCCCGGCGGGGAGCTGTTTTTT
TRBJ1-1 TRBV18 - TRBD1 CASSPSGQGLMNTEAFF TGTGCCAGCTCACCCTCAGGACAGGGCTTAATGAACACTGAAGCTTTCTTT
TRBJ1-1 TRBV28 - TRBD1 CASSSRQGGYTEAFF TGTGCCAGCAGTTCCCGACAGGGCGGGTACACTGAAGCTTTCTTT
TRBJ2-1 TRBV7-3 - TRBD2 CASSYEAGGAHNEQFF TGTGCCAGCAGTTATGAAGCGGGGGGCGCACACAATGAGCAGTTCTTC
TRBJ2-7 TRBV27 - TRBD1 CASSLGQGSYEQYF TGTGCCAGCAGTTTAGGACAGGGGTCGTACGAGCAGTACTTC
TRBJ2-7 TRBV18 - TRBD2 CASSPETSPRYEQYF TGTGCCAGCTCACCCGAGACTAGCCCCCGCTACGAGCAGTACTTC
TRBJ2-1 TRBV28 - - CASSSPTRVAEQFF TGTGCCAGCAGTTCCCCGACGCGGGTGGCTGAGCAGTTCTTC
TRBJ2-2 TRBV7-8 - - CASSLGTQNTGELFF TGTGCCAGCAGCTTAGGGACTCAGAACACCGGGGAGCTGTTTTTT
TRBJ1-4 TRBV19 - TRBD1 CATTGTGPLFF TGTGCCACCACCGGGACAGGGCCACTGTTTTTT
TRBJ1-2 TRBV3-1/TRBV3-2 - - CASSQRGRADYTF TGTGCCAGCAGCCAACGGGGCAGGGCAGACTACACCTTC
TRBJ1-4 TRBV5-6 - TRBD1 CASSYHRGENEKLFF TGTGCCAGCAGCTATCACAGGGGGGAGAATGAAAAACTGTTTTTT
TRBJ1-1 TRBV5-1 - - CASSLYQGNTEAFF TGCGCCAGCAGCTTGTATCAGGGGAACACTGAAGCTTTCTTT
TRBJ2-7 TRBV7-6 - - CASSVQTGQGGYYEQYF TGTGCCAGCAGCGTACAGACAGGGCAGGGGGGATACTACGAGCAGTACTTC
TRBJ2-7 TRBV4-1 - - CASSQGFVTGRAYEQYF TGCGCCAGCAGCCAGGGCTTCGTGACAGGGAGGGCCTACGAGCAGTACTTC
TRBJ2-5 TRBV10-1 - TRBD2 CASSEGLAGRKDQETQYF TGCGCCAGCAGTGAGGGACTAGCGGGAAGGAAAGACCAAGAGACCCAGTACTTC
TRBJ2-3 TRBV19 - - CASSIGGTDTQYF TGTGCCAGTAGTATAGGGGGAACAGATACGCAGTATTTT
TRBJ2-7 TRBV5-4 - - CASSSEGREYEQYF TGTGCCAGCAGCTCGGAGGGCAGGGAATACGAGCAGTACTTC
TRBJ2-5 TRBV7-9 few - CASTGQLGETQYF TGTGCCAGCACCGGACAGTTGGGCGAGACCCAGTACTTC
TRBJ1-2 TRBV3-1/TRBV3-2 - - CASSPSARGGHGYTF TGTGCCAGCAGTCCGAGCGCAAGGGGGGGGCACGGCTACACCTTC
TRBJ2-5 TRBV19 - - CASSIGPQPGETQYF TGTGCCAGTAGTATAGGTCCTCAACCGGGGGAGACCCAGTACTTC
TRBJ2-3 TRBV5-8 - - CASSLPGTDTQYF TGTGCCAGCAGCTTACCAGGGACAGATACGCAGTATTTT
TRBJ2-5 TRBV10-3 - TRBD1 CAISEGTGAEETQYF TGTGCCATCAGTGAGGGTACAGGGGCTGAAGAGACCCAGTACTTC
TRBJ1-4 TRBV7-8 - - CASSFGTAYWNEKLFF TGTGCCAGCAGCTTCGGGACCGCATACTGGAATGAAAAACTGTTTTTT
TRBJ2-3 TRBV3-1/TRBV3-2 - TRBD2 CASRGLAGSTDTQYF TGTGCCAGCAGGGGACTAGCGGGGTCCACAGATACGCAGTATTTT
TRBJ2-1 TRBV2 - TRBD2 CAIIGTSGSVRYNEQFF TGTGCCATTATCGGGACTAGCGGGAGCGTTAGATACAATGAGCAGTTCTTC
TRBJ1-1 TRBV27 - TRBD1 CASSFRQGARTEAFF TGTGCCAGCAGTTTCCGACAGGGGGCGAGGACTGAAGCTTTCTTT
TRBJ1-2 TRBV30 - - CAWSVNDGYTF TGTGCCTGGAGTGTTAACGATGGCTACACCTTC
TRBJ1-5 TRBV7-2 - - CASSVPGLNQPQHF TGTGCCAGCTCGGTCCCCGGCCTCAATCAGCCCCAGCATTTT